These 2 T cell receptor beta chains were all obtained from the same sample, sequenced in a study of T-cell memory formation after mild COVID-19. MiXCR, run by TCRdb on the 5' RACE reads, gives a single entry per CDR3 protein. The table has about 560,000 distinct CDR3 sequences, roughly 17% seen once. Sequenced input: PBMCs or a T cell subset sorted from them (not recorded which). The receptors originated from an adult woman who had mild COVID-19 (a few samples of this study predate the infection). Cell type and time point are not known.

The rearrangement joins TRBV9 to TRBJ2-2; 9 bases align to TRBD2. Trimming took 0 bases from V and 5 from J; bases not matched to a gene: 5. Germline V lookup: CDR1 SGDLS, CDR2 YYNGEE. This CDR3 is 16 amino acids long. CDR3 bases: TGTGCCAGCAGCGTAGGCGGGAGGGCCGAAACCGGGGAGCTGTTTTTT. This translates into CASSVGGRAETGELFF. Supplemented by reference TRBV9 and TRBJ2-2, the full variable domain reads DSGVTQTPKHLITATGQRVTLRCSPRSGDLSVYWYQQSLDQGLQFLIQYYNGEERAKGNILERFSAQQFPDLHSELNLSSLELGDSALYFCASSVGGRAETGELFFGEGSRLTVL.

This clonotype occurred a few times. This chain links TRBV24-1 with TRBJ2-5, with 8 bases identical to TRBD2. The CDR3 length is 15 residues. From germline, CDR1 is KGHDR and CDR2 SFDVKD. V was pared by 4 bases and J by 5 bases, with 8 bases of the junction left unmatched. The CDR3 sequence is CATSEGGLEVETQYF. CDR3 DNA sequence: TGTGCCACCAGTGAAGGGGGACTAGAAGTCGAGACCCAGTACTTC.